The next 5 T cell receptor beta chains were all read from a single sample in a study of beta chain features in type 1 diabetes. Expressed TCRB transcripts were sequenced because the isolated RNA had all been reverse transcribed beforehand. Method: immunoSEQ multiplex PCR; TCRdb's copy keeps in-frame clones and lacks some. The table has about 240,000 clones, around 26% seen once. The material sequenced was central memory CD4+ T cells from blood. These receptors came from a young man in good health.

This chain uses TRBV30 with TRBJ1-2; TRBD1 matches at 7 bases. This CDR3 is built from 11 residues. The ends lost 3 bases at V and 8 bases at J; junction bases unmatched: 3. Germline V gene data show CDR1 as GTSNPN and CDR2 as SVGIG (reference sequence). The CDR3 region is CAWSQGGGYTF. The CDR3 DNA follows: TGTGCCTGGAGCCAGGGGGGAGGCTACACCTTC. Based on the CDR3 plus reference TRBV30 and TRBJ1-2, the full variable domain is SQTIHQWPATLVQPVGSPLSLECTVEGTSNPNLYWYRQAAGRGLQLLFYSVGIGQISSEVPQNLSASRPQDRQFILSSKKLLLSDSGFYLCAWSQGGGYTFGSGTRLTVV.

This rearrangement joins TRBV7-6 to TRBJ2-7; the D gene is possibly TRBD2 (5 bases). CDR1 and CDR2 from the germline V gene are SGHVS and FNYEAQ. This CDR3 has 16 residues. Trimming took off 3 bases at V and 2 bases at J, with 17 bases between the two ends. In DNA form, the CDR3 reads TGTGCCAGCAGCTTGGAAGCGGAAACAAAGACCTACGAGCAGTACTTC. Residues: CASSLEAETKTYEQYF.

This clone was counted between two and nine times. The chain joins TRBV11-2 to TRBJ1-3; D remains unclear. The CDR3 covers 16 residues. V was shortened by 1 base and J by 0 bases, with 10 bases between the two germline ends. CDR1 is SGHAT and CDR2 is FQNNGV in the germline V gene. CDR3 in amino acids: CASSLAGGYSGNTIYF. CDR3 nucleotides: TGTGCCAGCAGCTTAGCGGGCGGTTACTCTGGAAACACCATATATTTT. Supplemented by reference TRBV11-2 and TRBJ1-3, the full variable domain reads EAGVAQSPRYKIIEKRQSVAFWCNPISGHATLYWYQQILGQGPKLLIQFQNNGVVDDSQLPKDRFSAERLKGVDSTLKIQPAKLEDSAVYLCASSLAGGYSGNTIYFGEGSWLTVV.

The chain has TRBV30 and TRBJ2-1, with 10 bases lining up with TRBD2. The CDR3 is 14 residues long. Unmatched junction bases numbered 6, after V lost 1 base and J lost 9 bases. The germline V gene encodes CDR1 GTSNPN and CDR2 SVGIG (reference sequence). CDR3 in DNA: TGTGCCTGGAGTGGCCTAGCGGGAGTTTTTGAGCAGTTCTTC. Protein sequence: CAWSGLAGVFEQFF.

V and J are TRBV4-1 and TRBJ2-5; possibly TRBD2 for D (5 bases). This CDR3 region has 16 residues. V was cut by 9 bases and J by 5 bases, with 25 bases left in between. The germline CDR1 and CDR2 sequences are MGHRA and YSYEKL. CDR3 sequence: CASGGPTSSGAETQYF. Here the CDR3 DNA reads TGCGCCAGTGGAGGACCCACTAGTTCGGGCGCGGAGACCCAGTACTTC.